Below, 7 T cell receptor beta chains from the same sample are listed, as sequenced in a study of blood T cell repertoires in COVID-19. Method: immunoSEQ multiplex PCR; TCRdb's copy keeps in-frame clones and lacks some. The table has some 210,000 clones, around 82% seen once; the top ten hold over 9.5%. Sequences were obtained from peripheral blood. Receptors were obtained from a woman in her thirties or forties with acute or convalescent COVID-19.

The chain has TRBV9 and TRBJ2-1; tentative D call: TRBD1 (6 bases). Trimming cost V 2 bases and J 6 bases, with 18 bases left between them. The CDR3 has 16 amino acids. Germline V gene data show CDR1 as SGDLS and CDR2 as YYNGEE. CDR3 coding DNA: TGTGCCAGCAGCGTGACGGAACAGGTCAGGGGCAATGAGCAGTTCTTC. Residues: CASSVTEQVRGNEQFF.

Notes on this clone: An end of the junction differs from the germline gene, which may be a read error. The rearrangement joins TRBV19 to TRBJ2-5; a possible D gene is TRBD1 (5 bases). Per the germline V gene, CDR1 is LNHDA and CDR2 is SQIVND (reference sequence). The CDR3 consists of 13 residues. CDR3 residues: CASRIGATETQYF. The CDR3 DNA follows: TGTGCCAGTAGAATAGGGGCTACGGAGACCCAGTACTTC.

The CDR3, as DNA: TGTGCCGGGGGGTCGTGGGGACACTATGGCTACACCTTC. Translating gives CAGGSWGHYGYTF. The chain recombines TRBV6-6 with TRBJ1-2, with D perhaps TRBD1 (5 bases). Germline-derived CDR1 and CDR2 are MNHNY and SVGAGI (reference sequence). The CDR3 has 13 residues. Trimming removed 11 bases from V and 3 bases from J, with 16 bases in between.

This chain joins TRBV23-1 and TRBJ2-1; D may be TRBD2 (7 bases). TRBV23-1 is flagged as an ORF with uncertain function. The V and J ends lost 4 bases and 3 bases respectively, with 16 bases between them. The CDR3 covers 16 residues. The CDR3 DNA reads TGCGCCAGCAGTCCTGGGGGCCTAGCGGACTACAATGAGCAGTTCTTC. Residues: CASSPGGLADYNEQFF.

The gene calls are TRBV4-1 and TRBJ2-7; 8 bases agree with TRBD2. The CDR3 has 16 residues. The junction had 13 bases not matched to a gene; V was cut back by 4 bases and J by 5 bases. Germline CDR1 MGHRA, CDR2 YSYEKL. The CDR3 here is CASSPPQSGSPHEQYF. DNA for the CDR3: TGCGCCAGCAGCCCCCCTCAAAGCGGGAGTCCCCACGAGCAGTACTTC.

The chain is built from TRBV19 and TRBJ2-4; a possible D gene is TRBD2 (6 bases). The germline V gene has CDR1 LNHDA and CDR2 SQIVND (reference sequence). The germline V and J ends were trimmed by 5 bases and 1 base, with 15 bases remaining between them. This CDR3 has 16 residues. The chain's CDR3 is CASSFDRERAKNIQYF. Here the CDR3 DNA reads TGTGCCAGTAGTTTTGATCGGGAGAGGGCCAAAAACATTCAGTACTTC.

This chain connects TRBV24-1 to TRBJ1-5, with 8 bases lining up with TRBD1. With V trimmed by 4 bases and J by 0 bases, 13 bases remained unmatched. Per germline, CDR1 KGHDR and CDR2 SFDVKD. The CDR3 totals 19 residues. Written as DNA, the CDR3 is TGTGCCACCAGTGACTTCGACAGGGGAGGACGGTATAGCAATCAGCCCCAGCATTTT. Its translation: CATSDFDRGGRYSNQPQHF.